This TCR beta chain stems from a study of long-term antiretroviral therapy in people with HIV. The V end lost 8 bases, the J end lost 3 bases, and 8 bases lay between the germline ends. This CDR3 comprises 12 residues. CDR1 is MDHEN and CDR2 is SYDVKM in the germline V gene. It was version v3.0 of the immunoSEQ assay that was run at survey level. A per-sample goal of roughly 40,000-50,000 T-cell genomes was targeted by sequencing. TCRdb's table, derived via immunoSEQ multiplex PCR, lists solely in-frame clones and lacks some. The table has approximately 26,000 clones, 65% to 85% seen once. This TCR was sampled from a man aged 18 to 29 with HIV. The sequenced sample was unsorted PBMCs, obtained 0.4 years after starting antiretroviral therapy. The chain uses TRBV28 and TRBJ1-5, with a weak D call TRBD1 (5 bases). Written as DNA, the CDR3 is TGTGCCAGCCGGGACGACAATCAGCCCCAGCATTTT. Encoded protein: CASRDDNQPQHF.